Each of the 17 T cell receptor beta chains below was sequenced from the same sample in a study of blood T cell repertoires in COVID-19 (dated by TCRdb to 2020 to 2022). Preparation of the library involved the immunoSEQ multiplex PCR assay. The clones in this table, taken by TCRdb from immuneACCESS, are in-frame only. Not every clone is retained; where verified, under half of the shortfall comes from an unresolved V gene, and the cause of the rest is unknown. Within this sample are 150,000 to 200,000 clones, with around nine tenths of them counted one time only. 3.5% to 4.5% of the sample is taken by the ten largest. Sequencing input: peripheral blood. These receptors were taken from a human donor in a cohort sampled during active COVID-19.

The chain carries TRBV4-3 and TRBJ2-7; 8 nucleotides agree with TRBD2. The CDR3 runs 18 residues. Germline V gives CDR1 LGHNA, CDR2 YSLEER. V was pared by 0 bases and J by 0 bases, with 10 bases of the junction left unmatched. CDR3 sequence reads: CASSQEGPTSARSYEQYF. DNA for the CDR3: TGCGCCAGCAGCCAAGAAGGCCCGACTAGCGCCCGCTCCTACGAGCAGTACTTC.

This clone was seen once. The V call is TRBV21-1, the J call TRBJ2-2; the table gives TRBD2 as D, unverified against the DNA. TRBV21-1 is annotated as a pseudogene. There are 18 residues in the CDR3. CDR3 loop: CASSKTGGWEERRGELFF. The DNA for the CDR3 is TGTGCCAGCAGCAAAACTGGGGGGTGGGAGGAGAGGCGTGGGGAGCTGTTTTTT.

The chain recombines TRBV11-2 with TRBJ1-1, with D unclear. CDR1 is SGHAT, CDR2 FQNNGV, per germline. The CDR3 runs 10 residues. V dropped 7 bases and J dropped 4 bases, with 4 bases sitting between them. The CDR3 nucleotides are TGTGCCAGCATAATCACTGAAGCTTTCTTT. It translates to CASIITEAFF. Full variable domain (rest looked up from reference TRBV11-2 and TRBJ1-1): EAGVAQSPRYKIIEKRQSVAFWCNPISGHATLYWYQQILGQGPKLLIQFQNNGVVDDSQLPKDRFSAERLKGVDSTLKIQPAKLEDSAVYLCASIITEAFFGQGTRLTVV.

The V call is TRBV5-8, the J call TRBJ1-3; D is possibly TRBD1 (6 bases). Germline loops: CDR1 SGHTS, CDR2 YDEGEE. The CDR3 length is 16 residues. The ends were cut back, 0 bases at V and 1 base at J, with 11 bases in the middle. The CDR3 here is CASSLEGVLSGNTIYF. The CDR3 bases are TGTGCCAGCAGCTTGGAGGGGGTTTTGTCTGGAAACACCATATATTTT. The full variable domain, its missing parts supplied by reference TRBV5-8 and TRBJ1-3, is EAGVTQSPTHLIKTRGQQATLRCSPISGHTSVYWYQQALGLGLQFLLWYDEGEERNRGNFPPRFSGRQFPNYSSELNVNALELEDSALYLCASSLEGVLSGNTIYFGEGSWLTVV.

This clone was seen a single time. The chain has TRBV18 and TRBJ1-2; 7 nucleotides agree with TRBD1. The ends lost 3 bases at V and 0 bases at J; junction bases unmatched: 4. CDR1 KGHSH and CDR2 LQKENI come from the germline V gene. This CDR3 is 15 amino acids long. Written as DNA, the CDR3 is TGTGCCAGCTCACCGACAGGGACCCCTAACTATGGCTACACCTTC. As protein: CASSPTGTPNYGYTF.

Here the CDR3 reads CASSLSVSRNTIYF. CDR3 sequence (DNA): TGTGCCAGCAGCTTATCAGTATCCCGAAACACCATATATTTT. The chain recombines TRBV11-2 with TRBJ1-3; D gene uncertain. The germline gives CDR1 SGHAT, CDR2 FQNNGV. The ends were cut back, 2 bases at V and 5 bases at J, with 10 bases in the middle. This CDR3 contains 14 residues.

The V gene is TRBV28, the J gene TRBJ1-2; 7 nucleotides agree with TRBD1. The CDR3 consists of 13 residues. The ends lost 6 bases at V and 8 bases at J; junction bases unmatched: 9. CDR1 and CDR2 (germline): MDHEN, SYDVKM. CDR3 sequence (DNA): TGTGCCAGCAGCTTACAGGGGACGAGAGGCTACACCTTC. Its protein product is CASSLQGTRGYTF.

This chain uses TRBV25-1 with TRBJ2-7; 7 nucleotides line up with TRBD1. The CDR3 totals 15 residues. Per germline, CDR1 MGHDK and CDR2 SYGVNS. V lost 6 bases to trimming and J lost 1 base; unmatched junction nucleotides: 9. The CDR3 here is CASSPGTALSYEQYF. The CDR3, as DNA: TGTGCCAGCAGCCCCGGGACAGCACTTTCCTACGAGCAGTACTTC.

The J gene is TRBJ2-1, the V gene TRBV2, with D possibly matching TRBD2 (7 bases). This CDR3 contains 15 residues. Germline V gives CDR1 SNHLY, CDR2 FYNNEI. The germline V and J ends were trimmed by 7 bases and 2 bases, with 15 bases remaining between them. The CDR3 loop is CASKGIGGAYNEQFF. As DNA, the CDR3 is TGTGCCAGCAAGGGGATAGGGGGGGCCTACAATGAGCAGTTCTTC.

This clone appeared a single time. V is TRBV5-4 and J is TRBJ2-5, with 8 bases matching TRBD1. CDR3 length equals 15 residues. Germline CDR1 is SGHNT and CDR2 is YYREEE (reference sequence). Trimming cost V 4 bases and J 5 bases; bases outside gene matches: 10. The CDR3 loop reads CASSPRGRGQETQYF. For the CDR3, the DNA is TGTGCCAGCAGCCCCCGCGGCAGGGGGCAGGAGACCCAGTACTTC.

Notes on this clone: Other nucleotide sequences in the sample specify the same CDR3. The chain has TRBV7-2 and TRBJ2-5, with 9 bases aligning to TRBD2. V shed 5 bases, J shed 4 bases, and the junction held 5 bases outside the gene matches. Looked up from germline, CDR1 is SGHTA and CDR2 is FQGNSA. The CDR3 is made up of 14 amino acids. CDR3 loop: CASSQGLAGETQYF. In DNA, the CDR3 is TGTGCCAGCAGCCAGGGACTAGCAGGAGAGACCCAGTACTTC.

CDR3 nucleotide sequence: TGTGCCAGCAGTTACTCGACAGGGGAGCAGGGCGAGCAGTACTTC. This encodes CASSYSTGEQGEQYF. The chain joins TRBV6-5 to TRBJ2-7; 8 positions agree with TRBD1. Germline trimming cut 0 bases from V and 6 bases from J; bases unmatched to any gene: 7. This CDR3 is built from 15 residues. From germline, CDR1 is MNHEY and CDR2 SVGAGI.

The chain joins TRBV9 to TRBJ2-7, with 7 bases matching TRBD1. V gave up 3 bases and J gave up 3 bases; unmatched junction bases: 9. This CDR3 spans 15 amino acids. The germline gives CDR1 SGDLS, CDR2 YYNGEE. CDR3 sequence reads: CASSAHRDSVYEQYF. The DNA for the CDR3 is TGTGCCAGCAGCGCCCACCGGGACAGCGTCTACGAGCAGTACTTC. Full variable domain (outside the CDR3, taken from reference TRBV9 and TRBJ2-7): DSGVTQTPKHLITATGQRVTLRCSPRSGDLSVYWYQQSLDQGLQFLIQYYNGEERAKGNILERFSAQQFPDLHSELNLSSLELGDSALYFCASSAHRDSVYEQYFGPGTRLTVT.

The rearrangement uses TRBV5-5 and TRBJ2-7; tentatively, D is TRBD1 (6 bases). The germline V gene has CDR1 SGHKS and CDR2 YYEKEE (reference sequence). This CDR3 comprises 15 residues. The germline V and J ends were trimmed by 3 bases and 2 bases, with 15 bases remaining between them. The CDR3 nucleotides are TGTGCCAGCAGCTCCCCCCCACAGGGAGCCTACGAGCAGTACTTC. Encoded protein: CASSSPPQGAYEQYF. Complete variable domain (other parts from reference TRBV5-5 and TRBJ2-7): DAGVTQSPTHLIKTRGQQVTLRCSPISGHKSVSWYQQVLGQGPQFIFQYYEKEERGRGNFPDRFSARQFPNYSSELNVNALLLGDSALYLCASSSPPQGAYEQYFGPGTRLTVT.

The rearrangement uses TRBV10-1 and TRBJ2-5; D perhaps matches TRBD2 (6 bases). The germline CDR1 and CDR2 sequences are WNHNN and SYGVQD (reference sequence). V was clipped by 2 bases and J by 11 bases, with 18 bases between them. The CDR3 spans 14 residues. CDR3 nucleotide sequence: TGCGCCAGCAGTGAGCGCGGGGCATCCCCGCCGCAGTACTTC. Translating gives CASSERGASPPQYF.

The chain is built from TRBV7-2 and TRBJ2-3, with TRBD2 identical over 9 bases. This CDR3 is built from 16 residues. The J segment lost 3 bases and the V segment lost 3 bases, leaving 7 bases of the junction unmatched. Germline assignment: CDR1 SGHTA and CDR2 FQGNSA. In nucleotides, the CDR3 is TGTGCCAGCAGCTTGGGTAGCGGGGGTAGGACAGATACGCAGTATTTT. Amino acids: CASSLGSGGRTDTQYF.

The rearrangement joins TRBV27 to TRBJ1-2, with a weak D call TRBD1 (5 bases). CDR3 length: 14 amino acids. In germline, CDR1 is MNHEY, CDR2 SMNVEV (reference sequence). Trimming took off 3 bases at V and 8 bases at J, with 16 bases between the two ends. The CDR3 loop is CASSFSSGGRGYTF. The CDR3, as DNA: TGTGCCAGCAGTTTCTCCTCGGGGGGACGCGGCTACACCTTC.